This T cell receptor beta chain was profiled in a study of cytomegalovirus exposure and HLA in healthy donors. Study-wide points: CMV serostatus stood as the only immune exposure information on hand. Another analysis was done later, and it associated around 16,000 TCR beta sequences with HLA alleles at 0.05 false discovery rate. Per a prior analysis, the majority of TCR beta V segments were productive roughly 87% or roughly 30% of the time.

This clone was counted a single time. Its antigen is unknown. Both 60 Vbeta primers and 13 Jbeta primers went into the PCR. Clones were read by immunoSEQ multiplex PCR, and TCRdb kept only the in-frame ones, dropping some. The table has about 110,000 clones, roughly 63% seen once. Healthy individuals who donated bone marrow served as the donors. The TCR was taken from a woman in her seventies in good health and CMV-seropositive. Sequencing input: PBMCs.

Here the CDR3 DNA reads TGTGCCTGGAGTCCCTCAGTGGAGGTTGGATACGAGCAGTACTTC. As protein: CAWSPSVEVGYEQYF. V and J are TRBV30 and TRBJ2-7, with D perhaps matching TRBD2 (5 bases). The V end lost 2 bases, the J end lost 4 bases, and 18 bases lay between the germline ends. The CDR3 is 15 amino acids. CDR1 and CDR2 from the germline V gene are GTSNPN and SVGIG (reference sequence).